The clone carrying this T cell receptor (beta chain) is labeled medium-sized. What it recognizes is unknown. V dropped 1 base and J dropped 2 bases, with 15 bases sitting between them. The CDR3 is 16 amino acids. Germline V gene lookup returns CDR1 SGHRS and CDR2 YFSETQ. The source of the sample is a study of early T cells in non-severe SARS-CoV-2 infection. Whole-study context: The chains were unpaired, and the sequenced material was bulk RNA from unsorted whole blood. Notes on the study in general: Database matching using VDJdb favored anti-spike CD8 responses, with private and CD4 specificities left missing.

In TCRdb, the 5' RACE reads were re-called with MiXCR into one record per CDR3 protein. The table shows 15,000 to 20,000 distinct CDR3 sequences, with less than 6.5% occurring only once. The receptor's source is an adult who was a healthcare worker with PCR-confirmed SARS-CoV-2 infection or an uninfected control (not recorded which). Material: whole blood, obtained at baseline. The V call is TRBV5-1, the J call TRBJ1-1; weak D call: TRBD1 (5 bases). The CDR3 bases are TGCGCCAGCAGCTTGATGGCCCTTCAGGGTAACACTGAAGCTTTCTTT. Its translation is CASSLMALQGNTEAFF.